This T cell receptor (beta chain) derives from a study of shared clonotypes between healthy human individuals. For the study at large: CD8 memory received one plate per donor, CD8 naive two, CD4 memory three and CD4 naive three. Study outcomes and limitations: What limited the represented genetic and exposure-history diversity was the small number of donors.

With respect to this clone: The antigen is not known.

The protocol was immunoSEQ multiplex PCR, while the TCRdb copy is restricted to in-frame clones and leaves out a portion. The data show some 550,000 clones, around 97% seen once. Sequencing was performed on naive CD4+ T cells sorted from blood. As for subset: CD45RA+ positively selected. The TCR comes from a woman in her thirties in good health.

This chain's CDR3 is CASTGEGKAFF. For the CDR3, the DNA is TGTGCCAGCACGGGAGAGGGAAAAGCTTTCTTT. The V gene is TRBV6-4, the J gene TRBJ1-1; no definite D call. The CDR3 has 11 residues. The germline CDR1 and CDR2 sequences are MRHNA and SNTAGT. Between the trimmed V and J ends, which lost 7 bases and 9 bases, there was a span of 12 bases.